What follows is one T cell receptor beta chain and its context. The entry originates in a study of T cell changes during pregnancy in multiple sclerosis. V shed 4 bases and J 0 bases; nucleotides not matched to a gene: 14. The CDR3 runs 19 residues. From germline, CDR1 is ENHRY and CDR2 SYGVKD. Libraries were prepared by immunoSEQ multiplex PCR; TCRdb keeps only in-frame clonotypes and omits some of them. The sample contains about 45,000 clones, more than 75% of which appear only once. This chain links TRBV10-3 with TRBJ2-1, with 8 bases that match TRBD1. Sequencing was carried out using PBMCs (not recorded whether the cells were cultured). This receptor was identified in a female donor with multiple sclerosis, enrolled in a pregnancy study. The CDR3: CAISVGGQGALSSYNEQFF. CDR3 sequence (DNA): TGTGCCATCAGTGTAGGGGGGCAGGGGGCTTTAAGCTCCTACAATGAGCAGTTCTTC.